This TCR beta chain appears in the sequencing data of a study of glioma-infiltrating T cells. Whole-study findings and limits: Above-expected tissue-blood divergence occurred in all gliomas, most in low-grade ones. Very few CDR3 sequences were shared between tissue and blood.

Germline values: CDR1 MNHNS, CDR2 SASEGT. The CDR3 extends over 11 amino acids. About this clonotype: Its antigen is still unknown. One end of the junction fails to match germline, which may point to a read error.

Amplification of TCR alpha and beta CDR3 regions from RNA used iRepertoire nested multiplex PCR. TCRdb ran MiXCR on the multiplex PCR reads and lists one entry per CDR3 protein. The table has 150,000 to 200,000 distinct CDR3 sequences, around 45% seen once. This chain links TRBV6-1 with TRBJ2-1; D gene unclear. Sequencing was performed on glioma tissue, nonneoplastic brain tissue, or PBMCs (not recorded which). The clonotype comes from a human donor with low-grade glioma or glioblastoma, undergoing nonglioma brain surgery, or in good health (not recorded which). The CDR3 bases are TGTGCTAGCAGTGAAGCGAGTAAGCAGTTCTTC. Translated, it gives CASSEASKQFF.